This passage covers 23 T cell receptor beta chains from one sample sequenced in a study of OX40 agonist ivuxolimab in advanced cancers. Profiled with immunoSEQ multiplex PCR; TCRdb holds only in-frame clones, not every one. The sample comprises roughly 41,000 clones, about 88% of which are singletons, and roughly 2.3% rests with the top ten. Sequenced material: CD4+ or CD8+ T cells sorted from blood, taken in a trial of the OX40 agonist ivuxolimab. The source of these receptors is an adult with an advanced solid tumor such as melanoma, head and neck, liver or kidney cancer.

This clone was seen a single time. V and J are TRBV5-6 and TRBJ2-5, with D perhaps TRBD2 (7 bases). The CDR3 covers 14 residues. Germline CDR1 SGHDT, CDR2 YYEEEE. Trimming stripped 0 bases from V and 7 bases from J, with 13 bases between. The CDR3 DNA sequence: TGTGCCAGCAGCTTGGCCGGCGGGGGCCGGACCCAGTACTTC. This gives the protein CASSLAGGGRTQYF.

This chain links TRBV15 with TRBJ2-5; perhaps TRBD2 as D (7 bases). CDR3 length equals 15 residues. Germline assignment: CDR1 LNHNV and CDR2 YYDKDF (reference sequence). V was shortened by 2 bases and J by 5 bases, with 15 bases between the two germline ends. This CDR3 reads CATSRPIGGVETQYF. CDR3 coding DNA: TGTGCCACCAGCAGACCGATAGGGGGGGTGGAGACCCAGTACTTC.

The genes are TRBV20-1 and TRBJ1-4; 8 nucleotides align to TRBD1. The J segment lost 16 bases and the V segment lost 3 bases, leaving 7 bases of the junction unmatched. CDR3 size: 11 residues. Germline loops: CDR1 DFQATT, CDR2 SNEGSKA (reference sequence). The DNA for the CDR3 is TGCAGTGCTAGGGACAGGGAATTTCCGTTTTTT. Translated: CSARDREFPFF.

The chain has TRBV14 and TRBJ2-5; possibly TRBD2 for D (5 bases). Germline CDR1 SGHDN, CDR2 FVKESK. The CDR3 loop spans 13 amino acids. Trimming took 4 bases from V and 3 from J, leaving 9 bases between them. CDR3 in amino acids: CASSPGLEETQYF. The CDR3, as DNA: TGTGCCAGCAGCCCTGGACTGGAAGAGACCCAGTACTTC.

The chain combines TRBV7-2 with TRBJ2-5; D might be TRBD1 or TRBD2, each matching 5 bases. This CDR3 has 14 residues. Germline loops: CDR1 SGHTA, CDR2 FQGNSA. V lost 8 bases and J lost 5, with 18 bases in between. In DNA form, the CDR3 reads TGTGCCAGCTCCCCCCGGCCGGGGCAGGAGACCCAGTACTTC. Translated, it gives CASSPRPGQETQYF.

There are a few counts of this clone. The chain carries TRBV5-4 and TRBJ2-1; tentatively, D is TRBD2 (6 bases). The CDR3 covers 14 residues. Germline V gene lookup returns CDR1 SGHNT and CDR2 YYREEE (reference sequence). V was cut by 4 bases and J by 0 bases, with 8 bases left in between. The CDR3 loop reads CASSHGGSYNEQFF. Written as DNA, the CDR3 is TGTGCCAGCAGCCACGGGGGCTCCTACAATGAGCAGTTCTTC.

J is TRBJ1-5 and V is TRBV6-6, with D perhaps TRBD1 (5 bases). V was clipped by 6 bases and J by 6 bases, with 18 bases between them. The CDR3 runs 15 residues. Germline assignment: CDR1 MNHNY and CDR2 SVGAGI (reference sequence). DNA for the CDR3: TGTGCCAGCAGAAAAGGTTCAGGGAACAGTCAGCCCCAGCATTTT. It is translated as CASRKGSGNSQPQHF.

CDR3: CAISEGGSNEKLFF. The CDR3 nucleotides are TGTGCCATCAGTGAGGGGGGGTCTAATGAAAAACTGTTTTTT. The V call is TRBV10-3, the J call TRBJ1-4, with D tentatively TRBD1 (5 bases). The CDR3 length is 14 residues. The V end lost 2 bases, the J end lost 3 bases, and 7 bases lay between the germline ends. Germline V gene lookup returns CDR1 ENHRY and CDR2 SYGVKD.

The chain joins TRBV6-6 to TRBJ2-7; 7 bases agree with TRBD2. Trimming removed 6 bases from V and 7 bases from J; junction bases left unmatched: 15. The CDR3 extends over 15 amino acids. Germline V gene sequence: CDR1 MNHNY, CDR2 SVGAGI (reference sequence). The CDR3, as DNA: TGTGCCAGCAGCCGTGGGGGGGTTCGAATTCGGGAGCAGTACTTC. This encodes CASSRGGVRIREQYF.

This clone is a singleton in its sample. The gene calls are TRBV6-5 and TRBJ1-5, with TRBD1 matching 8 bases. Germline CDR1 reads MNHEY; CDR2 reads SVGAGI. This CDR3 has 14 residues. V was pared by 8 bases and J by 0 bases, with 3 bases of the junction left unmatched. CDR3 protein: CASDRGYSNQPQHF. The DNA of the CDR3 is TGTGCCAGCGACAGGGGCTATAGCAATCAGCCCCAGCATTTT.

The chain carries TRBV7-3 and TRBJ1-1; no clear D gene. V lost 5 bases and J 7 bases, leaving 14 bases between the germline ends. The CDR3 covers 13 residues. Germline V lookup: CDR1 SGHTA, CDR2 FQGTGA. CDR3 coding DNA: TGTGCCAGCAGCGCAAATCCCGTTATTGAAGCTTTCTTT. Amino acids: CASSANPVIEAFF.

The genes are TRBV27 and TRBJ2-1, with 7 bases that match TRBD2. J gave up 13 bases and V 3 bases, and 6 bases lay outside the gene matches. Germline V gene sequence: CDR1 MNHEY, CDR2 SMNVEV (reference sequence). The CDR3 is made up of 12 amino acids. In DNA, the CDR3 is TGTGCCAGCAGTTTGAATGGCGGGGGACAGTTCTTC. It is translated as CASSLNGGGQFF.

The rearrangement joins TRBV5-1 to TRBJ1-1; 7 bases are a match to TRBD1. The CDR3 covers 15 residues. Germline assignment: CDR1 SGHRS and CDR2 YFSETQ. V shed 0 bases, J shed 1 base, and the junction held 3 bases outside the gene matches. The CDR3 DNA is TGCGCCAGCAGCTTGGGGGGACAGACGAACACTGAAGCTTTCTTT. Translating gives CASSLGGQTNTEAFF.

For the CDR3, the DNA is TGTGCCAGCAGCCTGGGACCGATGGAGACCCAGTACTTC. Its protein is CASSLGPMETQYF. The V and J genes are TRBV7-9 and TRBJ2-5, with D possibly being TRBD1 or TRBD2 (5 bases each). Trimming pared 5 bases from V and 5 bases from J, leaving 12 bases between. Germline CDR1 is SEHNR and CDR2 is FQNEAQ (reference sequence). The CDR3 contains 13 residues.

The V call is TRBV7-2, the J call TRBJ1-1; unclear D gene. The V end was cut by 5 bases, the J end by 5 bases, with 15 bases between. This CDR3 region has 14 residues. Per the germline V gene, CDR1 is SGHTA and CDR2 is FQGNSA. The CDR3 bases are TGTGCCAGCAGCGTCCGTTTGGGTGATACTGAAGCTTTCTTT. Residues: CASSVRLGDTEAFF.

The chain links TRBV9 to TRBJ1-1; possibly TRBD1 for D (6 bases). CDR1 and CDR2 (germline): SGDLS, YYNGEE. V dropped 2 bases and J dropped 4 bases, with 21 bases sitting between them. This CDR3 comprises 17 residues. CDR3 coding DNA: TGTGCCAGCAGCGTTGGGGGCCTTGGGGGTCGCAGCACTGAAGCTTTCTTT. Amino acid sequence: CASSVGGLGGRSTEAFF. Full variable domain (rest looked up from reference TRBV9 and TRBJ1-1): DSGVTQTPKHLITATGQRVTLRCSPRSGDLSVYWYQQSLDQGLQFLIQYYNGEERAKGNILERFSAQQFPDLHSELNLSSLELGDSALYFCASSVGGLGGRSTEAFFGQGTRLTVV.

This chain uses TRBV6-1 with TRBJ2-1, with D possibly matching TRBD2 (7 bases). The CDR3 length is 15 residues. The germline V gene has CDR1 MNHNS and CDR2 SASEGT. The germline V and J ends were trimmed by 3 bases and 10 bases, with 19 bases remaining between them. The CDR3 region is CASSDSGGGAQEQFF. CDR3 DNA: TGTGCCAGCAGTGACAGTGGTGGGGGGGCACAGGAGCAGTTCTTC.

This chain uses TRBV6-6 with TRBJ1-1; D unresolved. The CDR3 runs 13 residues. CDR1 MNHNY and CDR2 SVGAGI come from the germline V gene (reference sequence). V lost 4 bases to trimming and J lost 4 bases, with 10 bases between them. CDR3 DNA: TGTGCCAGCAGTTTCGCGACTGCCACTGAAGCTTTCTTT. Encoded protein: CASSFATATEAFF.

The gene calls are TRBV19 and TRBJ1-6; 9 positions match TRBD1. The CDR3 sequence is 18 residues long. J was trimmed by 6 bases and V by 4 bases; bases with no gene match: 13. Germline CDR1 reads LNHDA; CDR2 reads SQIVND (reference sequence). The CDR3 here is CASSTYPLTGGSNSPLHF. CDR3 coding DNA: TGTGCCAGTAGTACCTATCCACTTACAGGGGGCAGTAATTCACCCCTCCACTTT.

V usage is TRBV19 and J usage is TRBJ2-2, with 10 nucleotides matching TRBD2. In germline, CDR1 is LNHDA, CDR2 SQIVND (reference sequence). The ends lost 5 bases at V and 4 bases at J; junction bases unmatched: 1. The CDR3 contains 14 residues. The CDR3 coding sequence is TGTGCCAGTAGTCGACTAGCGGGCACCGGGGAGCTGTTTTTT. Translating it yields CASSRLAGTGELFF. The full variable domain, with the rest looked up from reference TRBV19 and TRBJ2-2, is DGGITQSPKYLFRKEGQNVTLSCEQNLNHDAMYWYRQDPGQGLRLIYYSQIVNDFQKGDIAEGYSVSREKKESFPLTVTSAQKNPTAFYLCASSRLAGTGELFFGEGSRLTVL.

A few counts support this clone. The chain couples TRBV12-5 to TRBJ1-1; 12 bases line up with TRBD1. Germline CDR1 is LGHNT and CDR2 is FRNRAP. The length of the CDR3 is 18 residues. With 3 bases clipped from V and 6 bases from J, the junction kept 14 bases outside the gene matches. In nucleotides, the CDR3 is TGTGCTAGTGGTTTAACGACCCTTTCCGGGACAGGGGGCCCTGAAGCTTTCTTT. Encoded protein: CASGLTTLSGTGGPEAFF.

J is TRBJ1-6 and V is TRBV6-1; no clear D gene. CDR3 length equals 15 residues. Trimming removed 3 bases at V and 7 bases at J, with 13 bases between. CDR1 and CDR2 from the germline V gene are MNHNS and SASEGT. The CDR3 is CASSDDQIRNSPLHF. The CDR3 DNA reads TGTGCCAGCAGTGATGATCAAATCAGAAATTCACCCCTCCACTTT.

The chain couples TRBV29-1 to TRBJ1-1; the D is unclear. V dropped 0 bases and J dropped 4 bases, with 12 bases sitting between them. Germline-derived CDR1 and CDR2 are SQVTM and ANQGSEA. The CDR3 length is 14 residues. The CDR3 protein is CSVEEHGRLTEAFF. The CDR3 DNA reads TGCAGCGTTGAAGAGCATGGGCGGCTCACTGAAGCTTTCTTT.